Only a few counts were recorded for the clone carrying this T cell receptor beta chain. The source of the sample is a study of CD8 T cells in ankylosing spondylitis. V was pared by 0 bases and J by 4 bases, with 7 bases of the junction left unmatched. This CDR3 has 16 residues. CDR1 and CDR2 (germline): DFQATT, SNEGSKA (reference sequence). TCRdb re-called the 5' RACE reads with MiXCR, one entry per CDR3 protein. Altogether some 290,000 distinct CDR3 sequences are present, approximately 20% being singletons, with the ten largest covering roughly 8%. The sample taken for sequencing was blood, either unsorted or a sorted T cell fraction (not recorded which). The TCR comes from a male donor with ankylosing spondylitis or in good health (not recorded which). This chain links TRBV20-1 with TRBJ2-1; TRBD2 aligns across 9 bases. The CDR3 here is CSARDRVAGGYNEQFF. The CDR3 DNA sequence: TGCAGTGCTAGAGATCGTGTGGCGGGAGGGTACAATGAGCAGTTCTTC.